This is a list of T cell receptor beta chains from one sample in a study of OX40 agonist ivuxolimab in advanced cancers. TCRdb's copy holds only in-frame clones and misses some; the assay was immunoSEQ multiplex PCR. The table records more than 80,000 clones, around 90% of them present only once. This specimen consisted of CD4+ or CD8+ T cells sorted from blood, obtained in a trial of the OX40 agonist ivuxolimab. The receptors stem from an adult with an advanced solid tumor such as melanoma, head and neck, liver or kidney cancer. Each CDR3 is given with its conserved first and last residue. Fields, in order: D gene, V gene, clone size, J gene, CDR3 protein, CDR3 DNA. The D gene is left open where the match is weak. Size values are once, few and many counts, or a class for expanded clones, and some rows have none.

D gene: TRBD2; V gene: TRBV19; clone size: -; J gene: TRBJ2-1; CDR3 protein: CASRTGLAVYNEQFF; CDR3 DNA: TGTGCCAGCCGGACGGGACTAGCGGTCTACAATGAGCAGTTCTTC
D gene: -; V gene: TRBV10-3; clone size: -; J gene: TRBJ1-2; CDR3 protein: CAISELRDGRNYGYTF; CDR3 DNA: TGTGCCATCAGTGAGCTTCGGGACGGAAGAAACTATGGCTACACCTTC
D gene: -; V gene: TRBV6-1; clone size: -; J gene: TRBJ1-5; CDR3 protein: CASSLDIYNQPQHF; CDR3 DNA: TGTGCCAGCAGTCTCGACATTTACAATCAGCCCCAGCATTTT
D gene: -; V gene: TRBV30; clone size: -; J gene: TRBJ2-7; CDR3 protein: CAWRKGLYYEQYF; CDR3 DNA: TGTGCCTGGAGAAAAGGGCTGTACTACGAGCAGTACTTC
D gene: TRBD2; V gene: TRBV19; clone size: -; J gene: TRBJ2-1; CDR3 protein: CASTLAGAPYNEQFF; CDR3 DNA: TGTGCCAGTACCCTAGCGGGAGCCCCCTACAATGAGCAGTTCTTC
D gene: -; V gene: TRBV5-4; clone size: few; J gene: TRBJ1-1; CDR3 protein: CASSTGAVTEAFF; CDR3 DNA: TGTGCCAGCAGCACGGGGGCAGTAACTGAAGCTTTCTTT
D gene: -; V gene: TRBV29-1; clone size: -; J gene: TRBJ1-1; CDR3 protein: CSVEFGTEAFF; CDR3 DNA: TGCAGCGTTGAATTTGGCACTGAAGCTTTCTTT
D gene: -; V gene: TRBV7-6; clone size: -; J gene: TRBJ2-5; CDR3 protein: CASSLGAQETQYF; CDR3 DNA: TGTGCCAGCAGCTTAGGGGCGCAAGAGACCCAGTACTTC
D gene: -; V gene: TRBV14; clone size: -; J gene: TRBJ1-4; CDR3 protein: CASSQVGEKLFF; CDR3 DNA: TGTGCCAGCAGCCAAGTGGGTGAAAAACTGTTTTTT
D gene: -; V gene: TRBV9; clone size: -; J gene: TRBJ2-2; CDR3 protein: CASSVGDTGELFF; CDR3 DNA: TGTGCCAGCAGCGTAGGGGATACCGGGGAGCTGTTTTTT
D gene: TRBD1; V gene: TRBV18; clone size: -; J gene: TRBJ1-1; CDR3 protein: CASSPEGARDTEAFF; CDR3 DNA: TGTGCCAGCTCACCAGAGGGGGCGCGGGACACTGAAGCTTTCTTT
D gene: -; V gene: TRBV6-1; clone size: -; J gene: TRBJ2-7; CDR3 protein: CASGDEQYF; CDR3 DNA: TGTGCCAGCGGTGACGAGCAGTACTTC
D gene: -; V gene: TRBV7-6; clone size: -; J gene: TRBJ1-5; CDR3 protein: CASSSRRGGVSNQPQHF; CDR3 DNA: TGTGCCAGCAGCTCCCGTAGGGGGGGGGTTAGCAATCAGCCCCAGCATTTT
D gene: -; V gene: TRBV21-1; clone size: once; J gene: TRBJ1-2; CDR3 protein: CASSIRGLNGYTF; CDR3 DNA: TGTGCCAGCAGCATCAGGGGGCTAAATGGCTACACCTTC
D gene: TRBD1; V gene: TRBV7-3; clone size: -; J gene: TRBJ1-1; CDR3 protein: CASRRGQGGDEAFF; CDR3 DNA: TGTGCCAGCAGGAGAGGACAGGGAGGAGATGAAGCTTTCTTT
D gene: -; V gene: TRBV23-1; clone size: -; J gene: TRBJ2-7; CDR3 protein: CASSQWFGTRESEYEQYF; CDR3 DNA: TGCGCCAGCAGTCAATGGTTCGGGACTCGGGAATCCGAATACGAGCAGTACTTC
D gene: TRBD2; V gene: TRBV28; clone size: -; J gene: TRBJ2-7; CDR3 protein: CASSLATLAGALEGEQYF; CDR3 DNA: TGTGCCAGCAGTTTGGCGACGCTAGCGGGGGCCCTAGAAGGCGAGCAGTACTTC
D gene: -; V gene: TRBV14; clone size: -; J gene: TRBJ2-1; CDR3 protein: CASSQERGPYNEQFF; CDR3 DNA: TGTGCCAGCAGCCAAGAGCGGGGGCCCTACAATGAGCAGTTCTTC
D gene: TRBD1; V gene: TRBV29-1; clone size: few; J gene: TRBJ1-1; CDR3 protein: CSVHNRGAFF; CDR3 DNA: TGCAGCGTTCATAACAGGGGAGCTTTCTTT
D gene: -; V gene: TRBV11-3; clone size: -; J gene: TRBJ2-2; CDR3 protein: CASSLSWAGTGELFF; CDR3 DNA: TGTGCCAGCAGCTTATCCTGGGCCGGGACCGGGGAGCTGTTTTTT
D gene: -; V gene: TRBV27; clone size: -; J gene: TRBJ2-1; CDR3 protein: CASRSGHNEQFF; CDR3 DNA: TGTGCCAGCAGATCGGGTCACAATGAGCAGTTCTTC
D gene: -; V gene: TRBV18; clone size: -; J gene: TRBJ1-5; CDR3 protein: CASCQAGQGQPQHF; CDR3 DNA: TGTGCCAGCTGTCAAGCGGGCCAGGGTCAGCCCCAGCATTTT